A selection of T cell receptor beta chains follows, all from one sample in a study of graft-versus-host responses after intestinal transplantation. No antigens are known for them. Clones were read by immunoSEQ multiplex PCR, and TCRdb kept only the in-frame ones, dropping some. Of just over 40,000 clones listed, 90% to 95% are singletons. The sample here was unstimulated CD8+ T cells sorted from spleen or lymph node cells, taken before transplant. These receptors were taken from a human donor who was the organ donor for an intestinal transplant. The CDR3 runs from the conserved cysteine through the conserved F or W. The D gene is left open where the match is weak. Clone size is given for some rows only: seen once, a few or many times, or a class if the clone is expanded.

V	J	D	size	DNA	CDR3
TRBV29-1	TRBJ2-7	NA	NA	TGCAGCGTGGTGGGACTGAGCTCCTACGAGCAGTACTTC	CSVVGLSSYEQYF
TRBV11-2	TRBJ2-2	NA	once	TGTGCCAGCAGCTTATTCTACACCGGGGAGCTGTTTTTT	CASSLFYTGELFF
TRBV13	TRBJ2-7	NA	few	TGTGCCAGCAGCCCCTCCGTCCCCCCCTACGAGCAGTACTTC	CASSPSVPPYEQYF
TRBV4-1	TRBJ1-1	TRBD1	once	TGCGCCAGCAGCCACGACGGGACAGCTAACACTGAAGCTTTCTTT	CASSHDGTANTEAFF
TRBV7-2	TRBJ2-7	NA	NA	TGTGCCAGCAGCTCAGGGGAGGGGTACCACTACGAGCAGTACTTC	CASSSGEGYHYEQYF
TRBV10-3	TRBJ2-2	NA	NA	TGTGCCATCAGTGGGGGCGGGGAGCTGTTTTTT	CAISGGGELFF
TRBV4-3	TRBJ2-2	NA	NA	TGCGCCAGCAGCCACAGAGGGTTGGGGGAGCTGTTTTTT	CASSHRGLGELFF
TRBV18	TRBJ2-5	NA	once	TGTGCCAGCTCACCACCGGGACCCCAGTACCAAGAGACCCAGTACTTC	CASSPPGPQYQETQYF
TRBV7-9	TRBJ2-3	NA	NA	TGTGCCAGCAGCTTTTTCCCAGATACGCAGTATTTT	CASSFFPDTQYF
TRBV4-3	TRBJ2-2	NA	NA	TGCGCCAGCAGCCAAGCGGTCACGAACACCGGGGAGCTGTTTTTT	CASSQAVTNTGELFF
TRBV5-6	TRBJ2-7	NA	NA	TGTGCCAGCAGCTTGTTTGTGGGGAATGAGCAGTACTTC	CASSLFVGNEQYF
TRBV14	TRBJ2-3	TRBD1	NA	TGTGCCAGCAGCCAATTCGGGACAGCCACTAGCACAGATACGCAGTATTTT	CASSQFGTATSTDTQYF
TRBV4-3	TRBJ1-2	NA	NA	TGCGCCAGCAGCCAAGAACGGCCGCTGGGAAACTATGGCTACACCTTC	CASSQERPLGNYGYTF
TRBV15	TRBJ1-2	NA	NA	TGTGCCACCAGCGGCCGGGACACGAACTATGGCTACACCTTC	CATSGRDTNYGYTF
TRBV27	TRBJ2-1	TRBD2	NA	TGTGCCAGCAGTTTAAAGCGGGGGTTCTACAATGAGCAGTTCTTC	CASSLKRGFYNEQFF
TRBV4-2	TRBJ2-1	TRBD2	once	TGTGCCAGCAGCCAAGATCTAGCGGGGGGGAACAATGAGCAGTTCTTC	CASSQDLAGGNNEQFF
TRBV4-3	TRBJ1-6	NA	NA	TGCGCCAGCAGCCAAGAGGCAGGCCCAGAACCCCTCCACTTT	CASSQEAGPEPLHF